Here is one TCR beta chain with its context. The target antigen is unknown. Trimming at V came to 5 bases and at J to 6 bases, leaving 5 bases not matched to a gene. Germline V gene lookup returns CDR1 MNHNS and CDR2 SASEGT. This CDR3 spans 13 amino acids. These data originate in a study of graft-versus-host responses after intestinal transplantation. Across the whole study: The transplants performed in recipients were multivisceral, liver-intestinal, or isolated intestinal. The study gave all recipients anti-thymocyte globulin induction, then tacrolimus and steroids for 2 to 3 years. The study's findings and limits: GvH clones were found in recipient marrow; some appeared first in ileum or blood.

Assay: immunoSEQ multiplex PCR; the TCRdb copy retains only in-frame clones and omits some. In the table there are approximately 100,000 clones, roughly 93% of which are singletons. The gene calls are TRBV6-1 and TRBJ1-2; 8 bases align to TRBD1. The TCR sequence derives from a human donor who received an intestinal transplant. The starting material was unstimulated CD8+ T cells sorted from spleen or lymph node cells, obtained before intestinal transplant. The CDR3 DNA follows: TGTGCCAGCAGTCCTGGACAGGGCAATGGCTACACCTTC. The encoded protein is CASSPGQGNGYTF.